The 6 T cell receptor beta chains below come from one sample, sequenced in a study of blood T cell repertoires in COVID-19. The repertoire was sequenced with immunoSEQ multiplex PCR; TCRdb's copy has only in-frame clones and lacks some. The sample includes approximately 170,000 clones, approximately 80% of them seen just once. The sequenced sample was PBMCs or T cells enriched from blood (not recorded which). The receptors here all came from a woman in her 50s who had recovered from COVID-19.

Many counts were recorded for this clone. The V and J genes are TRBV19 and TRBJ2-3, with 8 bases matching TRBD2. There are 14 residues in the CDR3. Per the germline V gene, CDR1 is LNHDA and CDR2 is SQIVND (reference sequence). Germline trimming cut 5 bases from V and 1 base from J; bases unmatched to any gene: 2. CDR3 region: CASSVGLGTDTQYF. The CDR3 DNA reads as TGTGCCAGTAGTGTGGGACTAGGCACAGATACGCAGTATTTT.

V and J are TRBV7-9 and TRBJ1-5, with D unresolved. Trimming removed 0 bases at V and 1 base at J, with 7 bases between. The CDR3 contains 15 residues. Germline V gene sequence: CDR1 SEHNR, CDR2 FQNEAQ (reference sequence). CDR3 protein: CASSLASPSNQPQHF. CDR3 coding DNA: TGTGCCAGCAGCTTAGCCTCCCCCAGCAATCAGCCCCAGCATTTT. The full variable domain, its missing parts supplied by reference TRBV7-9 and TRBJ1-5, is DTGVSQNPRHKITKRGQNVTFRCDPISEHNRLYWYRQTLGQGPEFLTYFQNEAQLEKSRLLSDRFSAERPKGSFSTLEIQRTEQGDSAMYLCASSLASPSNQPQHFGDGTRLSIL.

This clone was observed once. This chain links TRBV28 with TRBJ2-6; possible D gene TRBD1, 6 bases. V lost 3 bases and J lost 4, with 16 bases in between. The germline V gene encodes CDR1 MDHEN and CDR2 SYDVKM. CDR3 length equals 17 residues. CDR3 DNA sequence: TGTGCCAGCAGTTTCGTCTGGGGGCAGGCAGGGGCCAACGTCCTGACTTTC. Translating it yields CASSFVWGQAGANVLTF.

This clone was counted once. The J gene is TRBJ2-5, the V gene TRBV19; D remains unclear. V was trimmed by 5 bases and J by 0 bases, leaving 7 bases between them. CDR1 is LNHDA, CDR2 SQIVND, per germline (reference sequence). The CDR3 covers 13 residues. The CDR3 DNA follows: TGTGCCAGTAGTCAGGCGTACCAAGAGACCCAGTACTTC. This gives the protein CASSQAYQETQYF. Variable domain in full (rest from reference TRBV19 and TRBJ2-5): DGGITQSPKYLFRKEGQNVTLSCEQNLNHDAMYWYRQDPGQGLRLIYYSQIVNDFQKGDIAEGYSVSREKKESFPLTVTSAQKNPTAFYLCASSQAYQETQYFGPGTRLLVL.

This chain links TRBV7-9 with TRBJ2-5, with 10 bases identical to TRBD2. CDR3 length equals 16 residues. Germline lookup yields CDR1 SEHNR and CDR2 FQNEAQ (reference sequence). Trimming removed 5 bases from V and 3 bases from J; junction bases left unmatched: 9. The CDR3 DNA reads as TGTGCCAGCAGCCCACCTCTAGCGGGAGTGGAAGAGACCCAGTACTTC. Encoded protein: CASSPPLAGVEETQYF.

This chain links TRBV5-4 with TRBJ2-1; TRBD2 matches at 9 bases. Trimming took 3 bases from V and 7 from J; bases not matched to a gene: 14. The CDR3 has 17 amino acids. Germline CDR1 SGHNT, CDR2 YYREEE (reference sequence). The CDR3 DNA reads as TGTGCCAGCAGCTCTTCGGCTCTAGCTAGCGGGGCTAATGAGCAGTTCTTC. This codes for CASSSSALASGANEQFF.